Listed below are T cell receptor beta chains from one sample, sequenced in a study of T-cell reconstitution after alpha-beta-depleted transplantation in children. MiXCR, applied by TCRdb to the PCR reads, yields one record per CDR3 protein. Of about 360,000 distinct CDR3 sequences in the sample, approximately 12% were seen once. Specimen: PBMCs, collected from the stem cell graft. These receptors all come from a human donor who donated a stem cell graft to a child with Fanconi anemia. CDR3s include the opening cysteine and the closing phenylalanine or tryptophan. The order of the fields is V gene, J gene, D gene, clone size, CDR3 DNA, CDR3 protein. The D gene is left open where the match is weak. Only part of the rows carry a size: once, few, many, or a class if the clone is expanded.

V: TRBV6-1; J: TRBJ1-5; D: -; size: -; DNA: TGTGCCAGCCGTGGCGGAGGAAGCAATCAGCCCCAGCATTTT; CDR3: CASRGGGSNQPQHF
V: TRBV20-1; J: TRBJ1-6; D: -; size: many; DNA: TGCAGTGCTGCTAGTATCTCTAATTCACCCCTCCACTTT; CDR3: CSAASISNSPLHF
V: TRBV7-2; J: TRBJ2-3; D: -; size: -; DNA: TGTGCCAGCAGCTTAGATCATACAGGGCAGCAGTATTTT; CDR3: CASSLDHTGQQYF
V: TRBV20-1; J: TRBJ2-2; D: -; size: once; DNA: TGCAGTGCTATCCGGGCCGGGGAGCTGTTTTTT; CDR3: CSAIRAGELFF
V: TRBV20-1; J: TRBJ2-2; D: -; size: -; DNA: TGCAGTGCCGTACCCGGGGGCACCGGGGAGCTGTTTTTT; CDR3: CSAVPGGTGELFF
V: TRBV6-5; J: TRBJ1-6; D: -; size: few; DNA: TGTGCCAGCAGTGAGCTTAACTCACCCCTCCACTTT; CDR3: CASSELNSPLHF
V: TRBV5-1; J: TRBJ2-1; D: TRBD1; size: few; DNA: TGCGCCAGCAGCGCTAGACAGGGAAATGAGCAGTTCTTC; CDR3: CASSARQGNEQFF
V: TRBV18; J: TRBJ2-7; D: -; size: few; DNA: TGTGCCAGCTCACCCCCCCTGAGTAGAAACGCTGCCGAGCAGTACTTC; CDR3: CASSPPLSRNAAEQYF
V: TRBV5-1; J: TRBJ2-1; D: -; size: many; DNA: TGCGCCAGCAGCTTGGAGAAGGGCAGCTTTTACAATGAGCAGTTCTTC; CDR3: CASSLEKGSFYNEQFF
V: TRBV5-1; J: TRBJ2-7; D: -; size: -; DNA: TGCGCCAGCAGCTTGGTGACTAGCTCCTACGAGCAGTACTTC; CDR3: CASSLVTSSYEQYF
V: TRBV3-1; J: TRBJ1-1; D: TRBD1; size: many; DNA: TGTGCCAGCAGCCGGACAGGGGGCAACACTGAAGCTTTCTTT; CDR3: CASSRTGGNTEAFF
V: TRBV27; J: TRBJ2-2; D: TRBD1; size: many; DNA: TGTGCCAGCAGTACTCTCAAGACAGGGACCACCGGGGAGCTGTTTTTT; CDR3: CASSTLKTGTTGELFF
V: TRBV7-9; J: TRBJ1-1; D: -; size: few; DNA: TGTGCCAGCAGCCTAGCCCCCCCGGCGGGGACTGAAGCTTTCTTT; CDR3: CASSLAPPAGTEAFF
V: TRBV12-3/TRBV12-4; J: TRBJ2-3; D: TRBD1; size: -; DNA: TGTGCCAGCAGTTCAACCGGGACAGTCATTACGCAGTATTTT; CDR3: CASSSTGTVITQYF
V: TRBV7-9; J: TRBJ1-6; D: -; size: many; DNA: TGTGCCAGCAGCTTAGGGGGGGACCCCAATTCACCCCTCCACTTT; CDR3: CASSLGGDPNSPLHF
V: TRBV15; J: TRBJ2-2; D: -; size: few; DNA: TGTGCCACCCACGAGGGGGGCCCACTGAACACCGGGGAGCTGTTTTTT; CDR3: CATHEGGPLNTGELFF